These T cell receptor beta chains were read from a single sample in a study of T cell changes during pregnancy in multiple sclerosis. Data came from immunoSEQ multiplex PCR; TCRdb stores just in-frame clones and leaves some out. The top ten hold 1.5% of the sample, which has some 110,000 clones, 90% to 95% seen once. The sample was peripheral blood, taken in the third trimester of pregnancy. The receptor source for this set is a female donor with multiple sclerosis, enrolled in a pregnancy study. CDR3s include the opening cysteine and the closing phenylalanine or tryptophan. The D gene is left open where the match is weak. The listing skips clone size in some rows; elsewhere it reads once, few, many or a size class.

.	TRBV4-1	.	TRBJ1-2	TGCGCCAGCAGCCAAGTCAACAGAAAGTTCTATGGCTACACCTTC	CASSQVNRKFYGYTF
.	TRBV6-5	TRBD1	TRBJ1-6	TGTGCCAGCACCATAGACAGGGGGCATCTACCCCTCCACTTT	CASTIDRGHLPLHF
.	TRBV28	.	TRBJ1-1	TGTGCCAGCAGTGGACAGCCCGATGAAGCTTTCTTT	CASSGQPDEAFF
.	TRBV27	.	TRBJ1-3	TGTGCCAGCAGTTTATCAGGGGGAGGAAACACCATATATTTT	CASSLSGGGNTIYF
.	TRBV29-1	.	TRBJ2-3	TGCAGCGTTGGACAGACATGGGATACGCAGTATTTT	CSVGQTWDTQYF
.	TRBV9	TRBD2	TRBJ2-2	TGTGCCAGCAGCGTAGTAGCGGGTAACACCGGGGAGCTGTTTTTT	CASSVVAGNTGELFF
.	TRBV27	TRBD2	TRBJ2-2	TGTGCCAGCAGTTTCCGAAGGACTAGCGGGAGGGTCAGTAGCACCGGGGAGCTGTTTTTT	CASSFRRTSGRVSSTGELFF
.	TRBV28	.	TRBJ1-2	TGTGCCAGCAGTTCCCTTAACTATGGCTACACCTTC	CASSSLNYGYTF
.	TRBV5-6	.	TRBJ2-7	TGTGCCAGCAGCGTTATTCGGGGGGCCTCGAACGAGCAGTACTTC	CASSVIRGASNEQYF
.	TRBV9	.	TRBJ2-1	TGTGCCAGCAGCGTAGACTCGTACAATGAGCAGTTCTTC	CASSVDSYNEQFF
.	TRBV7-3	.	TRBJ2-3	TGTGCCAGCAGTAAAGGGGGGGCCACAGATACGCAGTATTTT	CASSKGGATDTQYF
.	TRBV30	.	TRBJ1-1	TGTGCCTGGAGTGTACGCGGGAACACTGAAGCTTTCTTT	CAWSVRGNTEAFF
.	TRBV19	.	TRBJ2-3	TGTGCCAGTAGTGACTCGAGGGGGCGGGGTGGAGATACGCAGTATTTT	CASSDSRGRGGDTQYF
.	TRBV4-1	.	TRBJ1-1	TGCGCCAGCAGCCCTCGGGGGAACACTGAAGCTTTCTTT	CASSPRGNTEAFF
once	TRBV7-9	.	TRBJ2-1	TGTGCCAGCATCCCACTTCGGGGTGACAATGAGCAGTTCTTC	CASIPLRGDNEQFF
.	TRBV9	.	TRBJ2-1	TGTGCCAGCAGCGTAGACATACACAATGAGCAGTTCTTC	CASSVDIHNEQFF
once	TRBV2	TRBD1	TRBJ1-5	TGTGCCAGCAGCGTGGACAGGGCCAATCAGCCCCAGCATTTT	CASSVDRANQPQHF
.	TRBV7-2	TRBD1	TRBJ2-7	TGTGCCAGCAGCCAACAAGGGACAGGGGCATCCTACGAGCAGTACTTC	CASSQQGTGASYEQYF
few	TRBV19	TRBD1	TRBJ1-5	TGTGCCAGTAGTATAGACTCAGGGGGCAGGAATCAGCCCCAGCATTTT	CASSIDSGGRNQPQHF
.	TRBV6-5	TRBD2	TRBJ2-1	TGTGCCAGCAGGGCTAGCGGGGGCCTTGATGAGCAGTTCTTC	CASRASGGLDEQFF
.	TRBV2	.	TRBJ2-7	TGTGCCAGCAGCGATTGGACAGTGAGCTACGAGCAGTACTTC	CASSDWTVSYEQYF
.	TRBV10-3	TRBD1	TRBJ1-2	TGTGCCATCAGTGAAGGACAGGGGTATGGCTACACCTTC	CAISEGQGYGYTF
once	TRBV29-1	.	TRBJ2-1	TGCAGCGTTGAAGAGGCCAGGCCGAGGGATGAGCAGTTCTTC	CSVEEARPRDEQFF
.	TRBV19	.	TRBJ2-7	TGTGCCAGTAGGCCCTCCGGGATGGGGACCTACGAGCAGTACTTC	CASRPSGMGTYEQYF
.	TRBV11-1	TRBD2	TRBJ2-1	TGTGCCAGCAGCCCAAGGGGAACCGCGGGGGTGTCCGACAATGAGCAGTTCTTC	CASSPRGTAGVSDNEQFF
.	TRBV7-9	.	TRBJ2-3	TGTGCCAGCAGCTTCCTCACAGATACGCAGTATTTT	CASSFLTDTQYF
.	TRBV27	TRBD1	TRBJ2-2	TGTGCCAGCAGGGGGACAGGGGGCTCCGGGGAGCTGTTTTTT	CASRGTGGSGELFF
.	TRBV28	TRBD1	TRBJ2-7	TGTGCCAGTTCCCGGACAGGGGCTTCCGAGCAGTACTTC	CASSRTGASEQYF
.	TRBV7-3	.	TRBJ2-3	TGTGCCAGCAGCCCAATAGGGGGAGAGCTCACAGATACGCAGTATTTT	CASSPIGGELTDTQYF
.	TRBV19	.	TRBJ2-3	TGTGCCAGTAGTATAGGGGGGGGGACAGGTGTAGATACGCAGTATTTT	CASSIGGGTGVDTQYF
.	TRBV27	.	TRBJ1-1	TGTGCCAGCAGTCCGTATCTGAACACTGAAGCTTTCTTT	CASSPYLNTEAFF
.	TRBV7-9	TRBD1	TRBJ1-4	TGTGCCAGCAGCCCCACACAGGGGGTTGAAAAACTGTTTTTT	CASSPTQGVEKLFF
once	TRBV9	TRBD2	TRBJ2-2	TGTGCCAGCAGCGTAGTCGGGACTAGCGGGGGGTTGTCCACCGGGGAGCTGTTTTTT	CASSVVGTSGGLSTGELFF
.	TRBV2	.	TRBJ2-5	TGTGCCAGCAGTGATCCCGACGAGGGCCAGTTTCAAGAGACCCAGTACTTC	CASSDPDEGQFQETQYF
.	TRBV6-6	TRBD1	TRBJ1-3	TGTGCCAGCAGTTCCGGACAGGGACCTAGTGGAAACACCATATATTTT	CASSSGQGPSGNTIYF
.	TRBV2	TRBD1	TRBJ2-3	TGTGCCAGCGGACAGGGACTTGATACGCAGTATTTT	CASGQGLDTQYF
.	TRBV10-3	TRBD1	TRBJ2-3	TGTGCCATCAGCCCGGGACAGTTCACAGATACGCAGTATTTT	CAISPGQFTDTQYF
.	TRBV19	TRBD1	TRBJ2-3	TGTGCCAGTAGTTCAAGGACAGGGGTGAGCACAGATACGCAGTATTTT	CASSSRTGVSTDTQYF
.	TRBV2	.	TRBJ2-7	TGTGCCAGCAGTTGGTCAGGGCTCGACGAGCAGTACTTC	CASSWSGLDEQYF
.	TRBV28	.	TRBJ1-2	TGTGCCAGCAACCCACAGGGAAGATCTAACTATGGCTACACCTTC	CASNPQGRSNYGYTF
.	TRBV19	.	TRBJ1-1	TGTGCCAGTAGTCTACAGGGTGGGACTGAAGCTTTCTTT	CASSLQGGTEAFF